The present entry profiles one T cell receptor beta chain with its context. Its antigen is currently unknown. Clones were read by immunoSEQ multiplex PCR, and TCRdb kept only the in-frame ones, dropping some. Of roughly 21,000 clones listed, over 60% are singletons. V lost 0 bases, J lost 4 bases, and 11 bases lay in between. The CDR3 spans 15 residues. Germline CDR1 SGHNT, CDR2 YYREEE (reference sequence). These data originate in a study of vaccination effects on CD4 cells after COVID-19. Study-wide findings and caveats: Among infection- and vaccine-induced clones, marked clonal contraction occurred late after vaccination.

Before sequencing, viral peptide pools were used by the ViraFEST assay to expand antigen-specific CD4+ T cells. Following 10 days of culture, CD4+ T cells were isolated. Having tested negative for nucleocapsid antibodies, the vaccine recipients showed no prior SARS-CoV-2 infection. PBMC were cultured at fewer than 2.5 million per well with about 10 IU/ml IL-2 and about 9.5 ug/ml peptides. This TCR was recovered from a human donor who received a COVID-19 vaccine. The sequencing here drew on CD4+ T cells from PBMCs cultured with HCoV-NL63 spike peptides, taken before COVID-19 vaccination. This chain links TRBV5-4 with TRBJ1-3; no clear D gene. This CDR3 is CASSLVGSGGNTIYF. The CDR3 nucleotides are TGTGCCAGCAGCTTGGTCGGTAGCGGAGGAAACACCATATATTTT.